The clone carrying this T cell receptor (beta chain) occurred a few times. As yet, its antigen is unknown. The CDR3 is 15 residues long. J was trimmed by 6 bases and V by 3 bases; bases with no gene match: 6. This entry belongs to a study of T cells after yellow fever vaccination. Study-level results: By day 5 rather than day 15, the secondary response had peaked, though it was weaker.

Using its own MiXCR run on the 5' RACE reads, TCRdb lists one record per CDR3 protein. In the table there are a few hundred thousand distinct CDR3 sequences, 5.2% of which are singletons. The source is a man aged 18 to 30 who received the YFV17D yellow fever vaccine. The sample in question was CD4+ T cells sorted from PBMCs, obtained on the day of the yellow fever booster vaccination. The chain combines TRBV12-3 or TRBV12-4 with TRBJ1-5; 9 bases agree with TRBD1. CDR3 sequence (DNA): TGTGCCAGCAGTTTGACAGGGGGTACAGGTCAGCCCCAGCATTTT. It translates to CASSLTGGTGQPQHF.